This record looks at one T cell receptor (beta chain) sequence and its context. Its specificity is not known. The sample comes from a study of radiation and T cells in renal cell carcinoma. Study background: Nephrectomy followed 15 Gy stereotactic body radiation by 4 weeks.

Clones were read by immunoSEQ multiplex PCR, and TCRdb kept only the in-frame ones, dropping some. In the table there are fewer than 90,000 clones, 86% of which are singletons. The time point: blood 2 weeks post-SBRT. The treatment: 15 Gy SBRT to primary tumor, nephrectomy 4 weeks later. After SBRT, blood was collected at 2 and 4 weeks, plus baseline. Regarding the study as a whole: Pretreatment tumor biopsies were lacking, so baseline clonotypes are unknown. From baseline, blood top tumor clonotypes peaked at 2 weeks post-radiation.

The CDR3 sequence is 14 residues long. Germline-derived CDR1 and CDR2 are SEHNR and FQNEAQ (reference sequence). The V end was cut by 2 bases, the J end by 8 bases, with 15 bases between. Sequencing was performed on blood, taken from a patient whose treatment included radiotherapy and nephrectomy. This chain joins TRBV7-9 and TRBJ1-2; perhaps TRBD1 as D (5 bases). This clonotype originated in a woman aged 45 to 65 with renal cell carcinoma. This CDR3 reads CASSLSSRESGYTF. The CDR3 nucleotides are TGTGCCAGCAGCTTATCTAGCAGGGAAAGCGGCTACACCTTC.